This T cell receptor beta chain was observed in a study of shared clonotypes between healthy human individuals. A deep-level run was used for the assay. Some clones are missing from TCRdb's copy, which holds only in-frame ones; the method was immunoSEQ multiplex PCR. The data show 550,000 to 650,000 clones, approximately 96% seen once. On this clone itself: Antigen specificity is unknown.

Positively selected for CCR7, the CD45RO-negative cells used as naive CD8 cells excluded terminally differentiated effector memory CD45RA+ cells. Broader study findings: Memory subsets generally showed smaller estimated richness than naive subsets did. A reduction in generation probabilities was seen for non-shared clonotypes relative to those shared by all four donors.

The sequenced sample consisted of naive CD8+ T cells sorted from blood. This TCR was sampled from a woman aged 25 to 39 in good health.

The CDR3 spells CASSDRISNQPQHF. The CDR3 coding sequence is TGTGCCAGCAGTGACAGGATTAGCAATCAGCCCCAGCATTTT. This chain joins TRBV28 and TRBJ1-5; the D gene is possibly TRBD1 (6 bases). Looked up from germline, CDR1 is MDHEN and CDR2 is SYDVKM. The length of the CDR3 is 14 residues. Trimming pared 5 bases from V and 0 bases from J, leaving 8 bases between.